This TCR beta chain comes out of a study of blood T cell repertoires in COVID-19. Across the whole study: The samples span acute and convalescent COVID-19 from the United States, Italy and Spain. PBMCs, B-cell-depleted T cells, or T cells were the source of the cDNA or gDNA that made up the material.

In germline, CDR1 is SGDLS, CDR2 YYNGEE. This CDR3 comprises 15 residues. V shed 4 bases and J shed 2 bases, with 13 bases lying between them. Per the study methods: How many nucleated cells were present was estimated from reference gene primer amplification. Repertoires were generated with immunoSEQ multiplex PCR, while TCRdb's copy carries only in-frame clones and drops some. Clone size and V and J calls were adopted from that table, with D and trimming inferred from the DNA. The table records around 200,000 clones, 86% of them present only once. Sequencing was carried out using peripheral blood. V usage is TRBV9 and J usage is TRBJ1-3; no clear D gene. This sequence originates from a woman aged 45 to 65 with acute or convalescent COVID-19. The CDR3 reads CASSPLGVTGNTIYF. DNA of the CDR3: TGTGCCAGCAGCCCCCTCGGGGTTACTGGAAACACCATATATTTT.